Each of the 26 T cell receptor beta chains below was sequenced from the same sample in a study of vaccination and CD4 T cells after COVID-19. Oncomine TCR Beta short-read sequencing was applied to DNA from cultured CD4+ T cells. TCRdb used MiXCR to reprocess the PCR reads, holding one entry per CDR3 protein. The sample shows 13,000 to 15,000 distinct CDR3 sequences, approximately 73% of them seen only once. For these receptors, no antigen is known. Indicated treatment: approximately 11-day PBMC culture with coronavirus spike peptide pools or control peptides (ViraFEST assay). Sequenced material: CD4+ T cells from blood, cultured in vitro. The receptors were sampled from a human donor who had recovered from COVID-19.

This clonotype showed up just once. CDR3 residues: CASSRDKTGGYGYTF. The CDR3 DNA sequence: TGTGCCAGCAGCCGAGACAAAACAGGGGGGTATGGCTACACCTTC. The V and J genes are TRBV7-2 and TRBJ1-2; TRBD1 matches at 8 bases. Losses at the gene ends were 5 bases for V and 5 bases for J; bases not matched to a gene: 10. CDR1 SGHTA and CDR2 FQGNSA come from the germline V gene. The CDR3 has 15 amino acids.

The gene calls are TRBV6-2 or TRBV6-3 and TRBJ2-7; D is unclear. Trimming stripped 1 base from V and 3 bases from J, with 10 bases between. Germline V gene sequence: CDR1 MNHEY, CDR2 SVGEGT. This CDR3 is 14 amino acids long. CDR3 in amino acids: CASSYYARGYEQYF. The CDR3 coding sequence is TGTGCCAGCAGTTACTATGCAAGAGGCTACGAGCAGTACTTC.

The chain uses TRBV7-2 and TRBJ2-7; TRBD2 aligns across 13 bases. The CDR3 runs to 17 residues. Trimming at V came to 5 bases and at J to 0 bases, leaving 7 bases not matched to a gene. Germline V CDR1 and CDR2: SGHTA, FQGNSA. The CDR3 sequence: CASSLGLAGLLSYEQYF. The CDR3 DNA follows: TGTGCCAGCAGCCTGGGACTAGCGGGGCTACTCTCCTACGAGCAGTACTTC.

This CDR3 reads CASSYAGFSTDTQYF. The DNA for the CDR3 is TGTGCCAGCAGTTATGCTGGGTTTAGCACAGATACGCAGTATTTT. The J gene is TRBJ2-3, the V gene TRBV6-2 or TRBV6-3; no clear D gene. Trimming cost V 3 bases and J 0 bases, with 10 bases left between them. Germline V CDR1 and CDR2: MNHEY, SVGEGT. The CDR3 has 15 residues.

The chain carries TRBV7-2 and TRBJ1-3, with unresolved D. Germline CDR1 is SGHTA and CDR2 is FQGNSA. This CDR3 is 14 amino acids long. Trimming took 3 bases from V and 0 from J, leaving 6 bases between them. In nucleotides, the CDR3 is TGTGCCAGCAGCTTGGACTACTCTGGAAACACCATATATTTT. This codes for CASSLDYSGNTIYF.

This clonotype is medium-sized by share. The rearrangement joins TRBV6-2 or TRBV6-3 to TRBJ2-3; tentatively, D is TRBD2 (5 bases). The V gene's germline CDR1 is MNHEY and CDR2 SVGEGT. The V and J ends lost 8 bases and 8 bases respectively, with 11 bases between them. There are 11 residues in the CDR3. The DNA for the CDR3 is TGTGCCAGCCCGCCTGGAGGTACGCAGTATTTT. Its translation: CASPPGGTQYF.

The rearrangement uses TRBV9 and TRBJ1-6; no reliable D call. The CDR3 spans 13 residues. In germline, CDR1 is SGDLS, CDR2 YYNGEE. The ends were cut back, 3 bases at V and 7 bases at J, with 8 bases in the middle. CDR3 residues: CASSAAANSPLHF. CDR3 DNA sequence: TGTGCCAGCAGCGCCGCCGCGAATTCACCCCTCCACTTT.

This clonotype has just one count. The CDR3 DNA reads as TGTGCCAGCAGTGGGACTAGCGGGAGTTACGAGCAGTACTTC. Translation: CASSGTSGSYEQYF. V and J are TRBV28 and TRBJ2-7; 14 bases agree with TRBD2. Germline V gene sequence: CDR1 MDHEN, CDR2 SYDVKM. J lost 4 bases, V lost 5 bases, and 1 base had no gene match. The CDR3 runs to 14 residues.

The genes are TRBV20-1 and TRBJ1-2; the D is unclear. This CDR3 comprises 14 residues. CDR1 and CDR2 (germline): DFQATT, SNEGSKA (reference sequence). The V end lost 0 bases, the J end lost 4 bases, and 12 bases lay between the germline ends. CDR3 in amino acids: CSARDGRTSYGYTF. DNA of the CDR3: TGCAGTGCTAGAGATGGACGGACGAGCTATGGCTACACCTTC.

The chain is built from TRBV7-2 and TRBJ1-5, with a possible D match to TRBD1 (5 bases). The germline V gene encodes CDR1 SGHTA and CDR2 FQGNSA. Trimming left V 5 bases short and J 5 bases short, with 19 bases between. CDR3 size: 16 residues. CDR3 bases: TGTGCCAGCAGCCGCGGCGGTGGGGGATGGCATCAGCCCCAGCATTTT. Protein: CASSRGGGGWHQPQHF. Filled out from reference TRBV7-2 and TRBJ1-5, the complete variable domain reads GAGVSQSPSNKVTEKGKDVELRCDPISGHTALYWYRQSLGQGLEFLIYFQGNSAPDKSGLPSDRFSAERTGGSVSTLTIQRTQQEDSAVYLCASSRGGGGWHQPQHFGDGTRLSIL.

This clonotype appeared once. The V and J genes are TRBV2 and TRBJ1-2; maybe TRBD1 (5 bases). There are 14 residues in the CDR3. V lost 4 bases to trimming and J lost 5 bases, with 14 bases between them. Per germline, CDR1 SNHLY and CDR2 FYNNEI. The CDR3 sequence: CASSVEGYLYGYTF. The DNA for the CDR3 is TGTGCCAGCAGTGTAGAGGGGTACCTATATGGCTACACCTTC.

This chain connects TRBV7-2 to TRBJ1-6, with D perhaps TRBD1 (5 bases). Germline V gene data show CDR1 as SGHTA and CDR2 as FQGNSA. V was clipped by 2 bases and J by 13 bases, with 15 bases between them. CDR3 length: 14 residues. CDR3 loop: CASSLRQGPKPLHF. DNA of the CDR3: TGTGCCAGCAGCTTACGGCAGGGCCCCAAGCCCCTCCACTTT.

V usage is TRBV30 and J usage is TRBJ1-1, with D possibly TRBD1 on 6 matching bases. Trimming took off 0 bases at V and 3 bases at J, with 11 bases between the two ends. From germline, CDR1 is GTSNPN and CDR2 SVGIG (reference sequence). The CDR3 is made up of 14 amino acids. The CDR3 bases are TGTGCCTGGAGTGTATGGGGGCGTTACACTGAAGCTTTCTTT. Translated, it gives CAWSVWGRYTEAFF.

The chain has TRBV21-1 and TRBJ1-2; TRBD1, the table's D call, lacks a check against the DNA. TRBV21-1 is listed as a pseudogene. The CDR3 has 14 amino acids. The CDR3 nucleotides are TGTGCCAGCAGCAAAGATTGGAACAGGGGTGGCTACACCTTC. Translating gives CASSKDWNRGGYTF.

This clonotype was picked up a small number of times. The V and J genes are TRBV7-9 and TRBJ1-1, with TRBD1 matching over 10 bases. Germline V lookup: CDR1 SEHNR, CDR2 FQNEAQ (reference sequence). The CDR3 is 16 amino acids. Germline trimming cut 4 bases from V and 1 base from J; bases unmatched to any gene: 6. The CDR3 sequence is CASSYTRQGANTEAFF. CDR3 nucleotide sequence: TGTGCCAGCAGCTACACGCGACAGGGGGCGAACACTGAAGCTTTCTTT. Looking up the rest from reference TRBV7-9 and TRBJ1-1 gives the full variable domain: DTGVSQNPRHKITKRGQNVTFRCDPISEHNRLYWYRQTLGQGPEFLTYFQNEAQLEKSRLLSDRFSAERPKGSFSTLEIQRTEQGDSAMYLCASSYTRQGANTEAFFGQGTRLTVV.

The chain carries TRBV24-1 and TRBJ2-2; no clear D. Germline V gene lookup returns CDR1 KGHDR and CDR2 SFDVKD. The CDR3 runs to 14 residues. Trimming took 2 bases from V and 8 from J, leaving 11 bases between them. CDR3 region: CATSDSRVPGELFF. CDR3 DNA sequence: TGTGCCACCAGTGATTCACGGGTGCCGGGGGAGCTGTTTTTT.

This sequence joins TRBV20-1 and TRBJ1-1; D not certain. Germline V gene data show CDR1 as DFQATT and CDR2 as SNEGSKA (reference sequence). V lost 1 base to trimming and J lost 8 bases, with 8 bases between them. This CDR3 is 11 amino acids long. The CDR3 bases are TGCAGTGCTAGAGTGTGGGCGGAAGCTTTCTTT. Translation: CSARVWAEAFF.

V gene TRBV5-1 combines with J gene TRBJ2-5; 10 bases are shared with TRBD1. J lost 3 bases, V lost 3 bases, and 5 bases had no gene match. CDR3 size: 15 residues. CDR1 is SGHRS and CDR2 is YFSETQ in the germline V gene. CDR3 nucleotide sequence: TGCGCCAGCAGCTATGGACAGGGGGGCGAAGAGACCCAGTACTTC. Its translation is CASSYGQGGEETQYF.

In its sample, this clonotype was seen a few times. V and J are TRBV20-1 and TRBJ1-1; 7 bases line up with TRBD1. The V gene's germline CDR1 is DFQATT and CDR2 SNEGSKA (reference sequence). The CDR3 runs to 16 residues. With V trimmed by 2 bases and J by 0 bases, 9 bases remained unmatched. The CDR3 region has the DNA TGCAGTGCTAGACGGACAGGCCTACTCATGAACACTGAAGCTTTCTTT. Its protein product is CSARRTGLLMNTEAFF.

The chain employs TRBV28 and TRBJ1-5; no firm D call. Looked up from germline, CDR1 is MDHEN and CDR2 is SYDVKM. V lost 6 bases to trimming and J lost 6 bases, with 9 bases between them. This CDR3 has 12 amino acids. The CDR3 loop is CASRTAGQPQHF. CDR3 nucleotide sequence: TGTGCCAGCAGGACGGCGGGTCAGCCCCAGCATTTT.

This sequence joins TRBV27 and TRBJ1-2, with 7 bases aligning to TRBD1. The CDR3 runs to 13 residues. CDR1 is MNHEY and CDR2 is SMNVEV in the germline V gene (reference sequence). V shed 2 bases, J shed 8 bases, and the junction held 5 bases outside the gene matches. The CDR3 loop is CASSLRGPEGYTF. CDR3 nucleotide sequence: TGTGCCAGCAGTTTAAGGGGGCCAGAGGGCTACACCTTC.

This clonotype was observed a handful of times. The rearrangement joins TRBV7-2 to TRBJ2-1; 10 positions match TRBD2. Germline V gives CDR1 SGHTA, CDR2 FQGNSA. The CDR3 runs 14 residues. J was trimmed by 10 bases and V by 5 bases; bases with no gene match: 8. The CDR3 loop is CASSLTLAGGEQFF. For the CDR3, the DNA is TGTGCCAGCAGCCTCACGTTAGCGGGAGGCGAGCAGTTCTTC. Variable domain in full (rest from reference TRBV7-2 and TRBJ2-1): GAGVSQSPSNKVTEKGKDVELRCDPISGHTALYWYRQSLGQGLEFLIYFQGNSAPDKSGLPSDRFSAERTGGSVSTLTIQRTQQEDSAVYLCASSLTLAGGEQFFGPGTRLTVL.

This clonotype was detected a few times. The CDR3: CASSDSFYEQYF. In nucleotides, the CDR3 is TGTGCCAGCAGTGACAGCTTCTACGAGCAGTACTTC. The chain joins TRBV2 to TRBJ2-7, with D hard to call. The CDR3 has 12 residues. V was pared by 3 bases and J by 3 bases, with 6 bases between. Per germline, CDR1 SNHLY and CDR2 FYNNEI.

CDR3: CASFSRDGKNSPLHF. CDR3 in DNA: TGTGCCAGCTTTAGCAGGGACGGGAAAAATTCACCCCTCCACTTT. The chain carries TRBV6-1 and TRBJ1-6, with a tentative D call TRBD1 (5 bases). The CDR3 is made up of 15 amino acids. In germline, CDR1 is MNHNS, CDR2 SASEGT. The V end was cut by 8 bases, the J end by 7 bases, with 18 bases between.

The V call is TRBV15, the J call TRBJ1-2, with D tentatively TRBD1 (5 bases). Germline V gene sequence: CDR1 LNHNV, CDR2 YYDKDF (reference sequence). The CDR3 has 14 residues. Deletions cut 1 base from V and 7 bases from J, with 13 bases between. This CDR3 reads CATSRGGGPGGYTF. Here the CDR3 DNA reads TGTGCCACCAGCAGAGGGGGCGGACCGGGTGGCTACACCTTC.

The chain has TRBV20-1 and TRBJ1-5; TRBD1 might be the D (5 bases). The CDR3 is 14 amino acids. CDR1 is DFQATT and CDR2 is SNEGSKA in the germline V gene (reference sequence). The V and J ends lost 1 base and 7 bases respectively, with 14 bases between them. The CDR3 sequence is CSARGGRGGQPQHF. Here the CDR3 DNA reads TGCAGTGCTAGAGGGGGACGCGGGGGGCAGCCCCAGCATTTT.